This is a list of T cell receptor beta chains from one sample in a study of a mutant IDH1 vaccine in newly diagnosed glioma. Antigens for these TCRs are unknown. This table comes from immunoSEQ multiplex PCR, and its TCRdb copy is limited to in-frame clones, with some not included. The repertoire consists of about 31,000 clones, with around 73% occurring once and the leading ten covering around 11%. The sequencing used PBMCs, collected from a glioma patient whose treatment included an IDH1 peptide vaccine. The origin of the receptors is a woman aged 40 to 50 with glioma. Each CDR3 is given with its conserved first and last residue. D genes are given only for firm matches.

cdr3_nt cdr3_aa d_call j_call v_call cdr3_length
TGTGCCAGCAGCTCTCCTGTGGCCTATGAGCAGTTCTTC CASSSPVAYEQFF NA TRBJ2-1 TRBV7-9 13
TGTGCCAGCAGCTATGCACTGGTCATAGAAGCTTTCTTT CASSYALVIEAFF NA TRBJ1-1 TRBV7-9 13
TGCGCCAGCAGTGGTTGGACAGGGGGCGAGGAGACCCAGTACTTC CASSGWTGGEETQYF TRBD1 TRBJ2-5 TRBV10-1 15
TGTGCCAGCAAGAGACAGGGGGGGTCCTACGAGCAGTACTTC CASKRQGGSYEQYF TRBD1 TRBJ2-7 TRBV6-5 14
TGTGCCATCGACAGGGGGCCCGGACTCCAAGAGACCCAGTACTTC CAIDRGPGLQETQYF TRBD1 TRBJ2-5 TRBV2 15
TGTGCCAGCAGCCCTCCGGGAGGAAGGGAGGGGGCCGGGGAGCTGTTTTTT CASSPPGGREGAGELFF NA TRBJ2-2 TRBV9 17
TGTGCCAGTAGTTTACCTAAGACAGTCAATCAGCCCCAGCATTTT CASSLPKTVNQPQHF NA TRBJ1-5 TRBV19 15
TGTGCCAGCAGCCCCGTAAGGTACAATGAGCAGTTCTTC CASSPVRYNEQFF NA TRBJ2-1 TRBV7-3 13
TGTGCCAGCAGTGAAGGGGGAGGTTCACCCCTCCACTTT CASSEGGGSPLHF NA TRBJ1-6 TRBV27 13
TGTGCCAGCAGCGTAAGGGATAACGGGGTCAACGTCCTGACTTTC CASSVRDNGVNVLTF NA TRBJ2-6 TRBV9 15